These 29 T cell receptor beta chains were all obtained from the same sample, sequenced in a study of T-cell reconstitution after alpha-beta-depleted transplantation in children. Using unique molecular identifiers, the investigators prepared the TCRbeta library. TCRdb re-called the PCR reads through MiXCR, storing one row per CDR3 protein. The sample includes 150,000 to 250,000 distinct CDR3 sequences, roughly 15% of them seen just once. This material consisted of PBMCs from the stem cell graft donor, taken from the stem cell graft. These receptors all stem from a human donor who donated a stem cell graft to a child with acute lymphoblastic leukemia.

This clonotype was observed many times. The chain combines TRBV10-3 with TRBJ1-2; 10 bases agree with TRBD1. V lost 4 bases and J lost 3; bases outside the gene matches: 11. Per germline, CDR1 ENHRY and CDR2 SYGVKD. CDR3 length: 17 amino acids. This CDR3 is CAISVRTGGIVDYGYTF. The CDR3 DNA is TGTGCCATCAGTGTGAGGACAGGGGGAATTGTGGACTATGGCTACACCTTC.

This clonotype was picked up many times. The gene calls are TRBV19 and TRBJ2-5, with D possibly matching TRBD2 (5 bases). The CDR3 contains 15 residues. V was shortened by 3 bases and J by 4 bases, with 15 bases between the two germline ends. Germline assignment: CDR1 LNHDA and CDR2 SQIVND (reference sequence). The CDR3 nucleotides read TGTGCCAGTAGTATTTCACGGGGAATGGGAGAGACCCAGTACTTC. Encoded protein: CASSISRGMGETQYF.

This clonotype has ten or more counts. The gene calls are TRBV2 and TRBJ2-2; 8 bases are shared with TRBD2. The V gene's germline CDR1 is SNHLY and CDR2 FYNNEI. V lost 6 bases and J lost 4; bases outside the gene matches: 4. This CDR3 comprises 14 residues. The CDR3 coding sequence is TGTGCCAGCAGGGGGACTAGTCGCACCGGGGAGCTGTTTTTT. Translation: CASRGTSRTGELFF.

This clonotype has at least ten counts. The rearrangement joins TRBV5-1 to TRBJ2-3; 12 nucleotides match TRBD2. This CDR3 has 16 residues. Looked up from germline, CDR1 is SGHRS and CDR2 is YFSETQ. Losses at the gene ends were 4 bases for V and 4 bases for J; bases not matched to a gene: 7. CDR3 protein: CASSVPSGRAPDTQYF. The CDR3 DNA follows: TGCGCCAGCAGCGTACCTAGCGGGAGGGCCCCAGATACGCAGTATTTT.

There are many counts of this clonotype. The chain combines TRBV5-1 with TRBJ2-1; D ambiguous. V was cut by 4 bases and J by 2 bases, with 13 bases left in between. This CDR3 comprises 15 residues. The V gene's germline CDR1 is SGHRS and CDR2 YFSETQ. The DNA for the CDR3 is TGCGCCAGCAGCCTATCCCCGGCGGCCTACAATGAGCAGTTCTTC. It translates to CASSLSPAAYNEQFF. Using reference TRBV5-1 and TRBJ2-1 for the parts outside the CDR3, the full variable domain is KAGVTQTPRYLIKTRGQQVTLSCSPISGHRSVSWYQQTPGQGLQFLFEYFSETQRNKGNFPGRFSGRQFSNSRSEMNVSTLELGDSALYLCASSLSPAAYNEQFFGPGTRLTVL.

This clonotype was found many times. This rearrangement joins TRBV7-9 to TRBJ1-2, with 8 bases that match TRBD1. Germline CDR1 reads SEHNR; CDR2 reads FQNEAQ (reference sequence). The junction had 5 bases not matched to a gene; V was cut back by 3 bases and J by 2 bases. The CDR3 loop spans 15 amino acids. This chain's CDR3 is CASSFPTGDNYGYTF. In DNA form, the CDR3 reads TGTGCCAGCAGCTTTCCGACAGGGGACAACTATGGCTACACCTTC.

This clonotype was observed at least ten times. The V call is TRBV27, the J call TRBJ2-7, with D unresolved. Germline V lookup: CDR1 MNHEY, CDR2 SMNVEV (reference sequence). V dropped 2 bases and J dropped 2 bases, with 13 bases sitting between them. The CDR3 length is 15 residues. The CDR3 sequence is CASSLRLELPYEQYF. CDR3 in DNA: TGTGCCAGCAGTTTACGTCTAGAACTTCCCTACGAGCAGTACTTC.

This clonotype was found many times. The chain links TRBV20-1 to TRBJ1-5, with D hard to call. The CDR3 length is 14 residues. Germline assignment: CDR1 DFQATT and CDR2 SNEGSKA (reference sequence). Trimming removed 8 bases at V and 6 bases at J, with 20 bases between. The CDR3 reads CSLRSGGRGQPQHF. The CDR3, as DNA: TGCAGTCTACGCTCTGGAGGGAGAGGTCAGCCCCAGCATTTT.

This chain uses TRBV30 with TRBJ2-1; 7 positions match TRBD1. CDR3 length: 14 amino acids. Unmatched junction bases numbered 6, after V lost 0 bases and J lost 7 bases. The V gene's germline CDR1 is GTSNPN and CDR2 SVGIG (reference sequence). CDR3 sequence (DNA): TGTGCCTGGAGTGTAAAGGGGGCGTGGAATGAGCAGTTCTTC. It is translated as CAWSVKGAWNEQFF.

Of note for this clonotype: A read error may be the cause here, since a much bigger clone is one base away. V is TRBV5-1 and J is TRBJ2-2; D perhaps matches TRBD1 (5 bases). The V gene's germline CDR1 is SGHRS and CDR2 YFSETQ. This CDR3 spans 16 amino acids. Trimming removed 1 base from V and 4 bases from J, with 14 bases in between. CDR3 region: CASSLSRANLTGELFF. CDR3 sequence (DNA): TGCGCCAGCAGCTTGAGCAGGGCCAATCTCACCGGGGAGCTGTTTTTT.

A note on this clonotype: The junction does not match germline at one end; this may be a read error. The chain combines TRBV7-9 with TRBJ2-5; no reliable D call. There are 13 residues in the CDR3. The germline gives CDR1 SEHNR, CDR2 FQNEAQ (reference sequence). The CDR3 bases are TGTGCCGGCAGCCTCGAAATACAAGAGACCCAGTACTTC. This translates into CAGSLEIQETQYF.

This clonotype came up a few times. The CDR3 spells CSVEGWARDGYTF. The CDR3 DNA is TGCAGCGTTGAAGGTTGGGCCAGGGACGGCTACACCTTC. V and J are TRBV29-1 and TRBJ1-2, with D possibly TRBD1 on 5 matching bases. V was cut by 1 base and J by 8 bases, with 14 bases left in between. Germline values: CDR1 SQVTM, CDR2 ANQGSEA. The CDR3 extends over 13 amino acids.

The J gene is TRBJ2-6, the V gene TRBV18; 7 positions match TRBD2. V shed 6 bases, J shed 4 bases, and the junction held 6 bases outside the gene matches. Germline loops: CDR1 KGHSH, CDR2 LQKENI. The CDR3 is made up of 15 amino acids. Here the CDR3 DNA reads TGTGCCAGCTCCCTACGGGGGGAAGGGGCCAACGTCCTGACTTTC. Its translation: CASSLRGEGANVLTF.

This clonotype has ten or more counts. This chain joins TRBV5-1 and TRBJ2-3; TRBD2 aligns across 7 bases. The trim removed 0 bases at V and 6 bases at J, leaving 7 bases unmatched. There are 15 residues in the CDR3. Germline lookup yields CDR1 SGHRS and CDR2 YFSETQ. As DNA, the CDR3 is TGCGCCAGCAGCTTGGGAGGGAGGGCGCCCGATACGCAGTATTTT. Its protein product is CASSLGGRAPDTQYF. The variable domain in full, completed from reference TRBV5-1 and TRBJ2-3, reads KAGVTQTPRYLIKTRGQQVTLSCSPISGHRSVSWYQQTPGQGLQFLFEYFSETQRNKGNFPGRFSGRQFSNSRSEMNVSTLELGDSALYLCASSLGGRAPDTQYFGPGTRLTVL.

The chain employs TRBV11-2 and TRBJ1-1, with D unresolved. This CDR3 spans 14 amino acids. Germline lookup yields CDR1 SGHAT and CDR2 FQNNGV. V was clipped by 0 bases and J by 7 bases, with 12 bases between them. CDR3 in amino acids: CASSLELVTVEAFF. In nucleotides, the CDR3 is TGTGCCAGCAGCTTAGAGCTGGTCACCGTTGAAGCTTTCTTT.

On this clonotype itself: A much larger clone differs from this one at a single base, so this may be a read error. The J gene is TRBJ2-1, the V gene TRBV5-1; 15 positions match TRBD2. The CDR3 is made up of 19 amino acids. CDR1 and CDR2 (germline): SGHRS, YFSETQ. Here the CDR3 reads CASSLVRTSGRDSYNGQFF. The DNA of the CDR3 is TGCGCCAGCAGCTTGGTAAGGACTAGCGGGAGGGACTCCTACAATGGGCAGTTCTTC.

This clonotype was observed many times. Here the CDR3 reads CASSLNREKYTDTQYF. The CDR3 DNA is TGCGCCAGCAGCTTGAATAGAGAGAAATACACAGATACGCAGTATTTT. The chain employs TRBV5-1 and TRBJ2-3, with D unclear. Trimming left V 1 base short and J 2 bases short, with 14 bases between. This CDR3 region has 16 residues. Germline-derived CDR1 and CDR2 are SGHRS and YFSETQ.

The chain has TRBV29-1 and TRBJ2-1, with TRBD2 matching 12 bases. J was trimmed by 5 bases and V by 8 bases; bases with no gene match: 7. CDR3 length: 14 amino acids. Germline CDR1 reads SQVTM; CDR2 reads ANQGSEA. CDR3 sequence reads: CSNRGTSGHNEQFF. For the CDR3, the DNA is TGCAGCAACCGCGGGACTAGCGGGCACAATGAGCAGTTCTTC.

The chain carries TRBV6-4 and TRBJ2-3; possibly TRBD1 or TRBD2 for D (5 bases each). This CDR3 contains 15 residues. The germline CDR1 and CDR2 sequences are MRHNA and SNTAGT. V dropped 6 bases and J dropped 0 bases, with 13 bases sitting between them. CDR3 sequence (DNA): TGTGCCAGCAGCGTGGGGACGGATAGCACAGATACGCAGTATTTT. It translates to CASSVGTDSTDTQYF.

This clonotype was seen at least ten times. The V and J genes are TRBV5-5 and TRBJ2-7, with 7 bases that match TRBD1. CDR1 SGHKS and CDR2 YYEKEE come from the germline V gene (reference sequence). The CDR3 sequence is 14 residues long. With 0 bases clipped from V and 7 bases from J, the junction kept 7 bases outside the gene matches. CDR3 nucleotide sequence: TGTGCCAGCAGCTTGGTTTCCGACAGGGAGGAGCAGTACTTC. This translates into CASSLVSDREEQYF.

The chain uses TRBV2 and TRBJ2-7, with TRBD1 matching 7 bases. The CDR3 loop spans 19 amino acids. CDR1 is SNHLY and CDR2 is FYNNEI in the germline V gene. V trimming: 4 bases; J trimming: 0 bases; junction bases outside the gene matches: 18. Here the CDR3 reads CASSVSREQGTLSSYEQYF. The DNA for the CDR3 is TGTGCCAGCAGTGTAAGCCGGGAACAGGGGACCCTTTCCTCCTACGAGCAGTACTTC.

This clonotype appeared many times. The chain carries TRBV7-9 and TRBJ2-1; TRBD2 agrees at 9 bases. V was pared by 5 bases and J by 7 bases, with 9 bases of the junction left unmatched. The CDR3 is 15 amino acids. From germline, CDR1 is SEHNR and CDR2 FQNEAQ (reference sequence). The CDR3 loop reads CASSPRLAGLNEQFF. For the CDR3, the DNA is TGTGCCAGCAGCCCTCGCCTAGCGGGGCTTAATGAGCAGTTCTTC.

This clonotype has at least ten counts. The rearrangement joins TRBV7-2 to TRBJ2-7, with a tentative D call TRBD2 (6 bases). V lost 5 bases and J lost 5, with 16 bases in between. The CDR3 is 14 residues long. Looked up from germline, CDR1 is SGHTA and CDR2 is FQGNSA. CDR3 protein: CASSRPGLTNEQYF. The DNA of the CDR3 is TGTGCCAGCAGCCGCCCGGGACTCACCAACGAGCAGTACTTC.

This clonotype was picked up many times. This chain connects TRBV5-1 to TRBJ1-3; D remains unclear. Per germline, CDR1 SGHRS and CDR2 YFSETQ. CDR3 size: 14 residues. The V end was cut by 1 base, the J end by 4 bases, with 9 bases between. The CDR3 DNA reads TGCGCCAGCAGCTTGAGCGTGTACGGAAACACCATATATTTT. Translated, it gives CASSLSVYGNTIYF.

This clonotype was recorded at least ten times. CDR3 residues: CSARETGTSLYEQYF. The CDR3 DNA is TGCAGTGCTAGGGAAACCGGGACTAGCTTATACGAGCAGTACTTC. V and J are TRBV20-1 and TRBJ2-7, with 9 nucleotides matching TRBD2. The germline V gene has CDR1 DFQATT and CDR2 SNEGSKA (reference sequence). V lost 3 bases and J lost 4; bases outside the gene matches: 10. The CDR3 spans 15 residues.

This sequence joins TRBV10-3 and TRBJ2-7; 8 positions agree with TRBD1. The trim removed 7 bases at V and 6 bases at J, leaving 11 bases unmatched. Per germline, CDR1 ENHRY and CDR2 SYGVKD. This CDR3 has 14 amino acids. CDR3 sequence: CAINSGTGRGEQYF. The CDR3 DNA is TGTGCCATCAACTCCGGGACAGGACGAGGCGAGCAGTACTTC.

In its sample, this clonotype was seen many times. The gene calls are TRBV20-1 and TRBJ2-3; possibly TRBD2 for D (6 bases). CDR1 and CDR2 from the germline V gene are DFQATT and SNEGSKA (reference sequence). The V end was cut by 5 bases, the J end by 0 bases, with 12 bases between. The CDR3 consists of 14 residues. The CDR3 DNA reads as TGCAGTGCTCCCCAAAGCGGGAGCACAGATACGCAGTATTTT. This translates into CSAPQSGSTDTQYF.

In this sample, this clonotype turned up many times. The chain is built from TRBV5-1 and TRBJ1-1, with D uncertain. Looked up from germline, CDR1 is SGHRS and CDR2 is YFSETQ. V was cut by 2 bases and J by 5 bases, with 10 bases left in between. The CDR3 loop spans 13 amino acids. The CDR3 region has the DNA TGCGCCAGCAGCTTCAACATAGGAACTGAAGCTTTCTTT. As protein: CASSFNIGTEAFF.

This clonotype showed up many times. The chain uses TRBV12-3 or TRBV12-4 and TRBJ2-6, with a weak D call TRBD2 (6 bases). The CDR3 runs to 18 residues. V was shortened by 4 bases and J by 1 base, with 17 bases between the two germline ends. The CDR3 spells CASSSPGTLWSGANVLTF. In nucleotides, the CDR3 is TGTGCCAGCAGTTCCCCCGGGACTTTGTGGTCTGGGGCCAACGTCCTGACTTTC.